This T cell receptor (beta chain) was sequenced for a study of control samples from healthy donors and cancer patients. V gave up 4 bases and J gave up 3 bases, with 19 bases separating them. The length of the CDR3 is 18 residues. Germline V CDR1 and CDR2: MDHEN, SYDVKM. Some clones are missing from TCRdb's copy, which holds only in-frame ones; the method was immunoSEQ multiplex PCR. Among 99,000 or so clones listed, about four fifths were seen once. This TCR was sampled from a woman between 50 and 59 years old in good health. The rearrangement uses TRBV28 and TRBJ2-6; D is possibly TRBD2 (5 bases). Sequencing used blood. The CDR3 region has the DNA TGTGCCAGCAGTTCCGGAGGACGGGCGCCACTTGGGGCCAACGTCCTGACTTTC. Amino acids: CASSSGGRAPLGANVLTF.